The 3 T cell receptor beta chains below all came from one sample that was sequenced in a study of cytomegalovirus exposure and HLA in healthy donors. Primers included in the PCR were 60 Vbeta and 13 Jbeta primers. Repertoires were generated with immunoSEQ multiplex PCR, while TCRdb's copy carries only in-frame clones and drops some. This table has 150,000 to 200,000 clones, roughly four fifths appearing once. The sequenced material came from PBMCs. All receptors derive from a girl aged 2 to 10 in good health and CMV-seropositive.

This rearrangement joins TRBV6-5 to TRBJ2-7, with 7 nucleotides matching TRBD1. Per germline, CDR1 MNHEY and CDR2 SVGAGI. Unmatched junction bases numbered 4, after V lost 4 bases and J lost 1 base. The CDR3 has 14 residues. The CDR3 DNA follows: TGTGCCAGCAGTTCACAGGGGTATTCCTACGAGCAGTACTTC. Residues: CASSSQGYSYEQYF.

V and J are TRBV18 and TRBJ2-1; 11 nucleotides agree with TRBD2. The CDR3 length is 15 residues. V trimming: 3 bases; J trimming: 5 bases; junction bases outside the gene matches: 3. CDR1 is KGHSH, CDR2 LQKENI, per germline. The DNA of the CDR3 is TGTGCCAGCTCACCCTTACTAGCGGGAGACAATGAGCAGTTCTTC. Amino acids: CASSPLLAGDNEQFF.

The V gene is TRBV6-5, the J gene TRBJ2-7; no definite D call. V was pared by 2 bases and J by 3 bases, with 17 bases between. This CDR3 spans 16 amino acids. Germline lookup yields CDR1 MNHEY and CDR2 SVGAGI. As DNA, the CDR3 is TGTGCCAGCAGTTACCCGGTTCGCGCGGCCGTCTACGAGCAGTACTTC. This codes for CASSYPVRAAVYEQYF.